The next 6 T cell receptor beta chains were all read from a single sample in a study of T cell repertoires in cytomegalovirus infection. TCRdb reprocessed the reads with MiXCR, giving one entry per CDR3 protein. Altogether about 310,000 distinct CDR3 sequences are present, under 20% being singletons, with the ten largest covering approximately 12%. What was sequenced was PBMCs. These receptors were taken from a human donor in good health (CMV status not recorded). Some clones in this sample may be carry-over from other donors' samples.

V usage is TRBV20-1 and J usage is TRBJ2-3; 8 positions match TRBD2. Germline trimming cut 3 bases from V and 5 bases from J; bases unmatched to any gene: 10. Germline CDR1 and CDR2: DFQATT and SNEGSKA (reference sequence). The CDR3 totals 15 residues. CDR3 sequence reads: CSASRGSGTRDTQYF. DNA of the CDR3: TGCAGTGCTAGTCGCGGTAGCGGGACACGAGATACGCAGTATTTT.

This clonotype was detected many times. The V and J genes are TRBV7-2 and TRBJ2-5; no firm D call. The CDR3 contains 14 residues. Trimming removed 1 base from V and 0 bases from J, with 6 bases in between. CDR1 and CDR2 from the germline V gene are SGHTA and FQGNSA. As DNA, the CDR3 is TGTGCCAGCAGCTTAGGAAGCCACCAAGAGACCCAGTACTTC. This gives the protein CASSLGSHQETQYF.

This clonotype was observed many times. CDR3 sequence: CASSLIQLNEQFF. Here the CDR3 DNA reads TGTGCCAGCAGTTTGATACAGCTCAATGAGCAGTTCTTC. This rearrangement joins TRBV12-3 or TRBV12-4 to TRBJ2-1; no reliable D call. The germline V and J ends were trimmed by 3 bases and 6 bases, with 9 bases remaining between them. The CDR3 is 13 residues long.

This clonotype has ten or more counts. The chain uses TRBV6-1 and TRBJ1-1; unclear D gene. Trimming left V 2 bases short and J 3 bases short, with 7 bases between. Germline values: CDR1 MNHNS, CDR2 SASEGT. The CDR3 is made up of 13 amino acids. The CDR3 nucleotides read TGTGCCAGCAGTGAACTAAGGGACACTGAAGCTTTCTTT. Protein: CASSELRDTEAFF.

This clonotype was observed once. This chain joins TRBV3-1 and TRBJ2-7; D is perhaps TRBD2 (6 bases). V lost 4 bases and J 0 bases, leaving 16 bases between the germline ends. Germline CDR1 and CDR2: LGHDT and YNNKEL (reference sequence). The CDR3 has 16 residues. The CDR3 DNA reads as TGTGCCAGCAGCCCTCGCTTGGCGCGGGGCTCCTACGAGCAGTACTTC. Translated: CASSPRLARGSYEQYF.

This clonotype was seen ten or more times. V gene TRBV7-2 combines with J gene TRBJ2-1; 7 nucleotides agree with TRBD1. Looked up from germline, CDR1 is SGHTA and CDR2 is FQGNSA. The CDR3 has 17 residues. V was clipped by 6 bases and J by 0 bases; unmatched bases: 11. The CDR3: CASRDNMGDSSYNEQFF. In nucleotides, the CDR3 is TGTGCCAGCAGGGATAACATGGGGGACAGCTCCTACAATGAGCAGTTCTTC.